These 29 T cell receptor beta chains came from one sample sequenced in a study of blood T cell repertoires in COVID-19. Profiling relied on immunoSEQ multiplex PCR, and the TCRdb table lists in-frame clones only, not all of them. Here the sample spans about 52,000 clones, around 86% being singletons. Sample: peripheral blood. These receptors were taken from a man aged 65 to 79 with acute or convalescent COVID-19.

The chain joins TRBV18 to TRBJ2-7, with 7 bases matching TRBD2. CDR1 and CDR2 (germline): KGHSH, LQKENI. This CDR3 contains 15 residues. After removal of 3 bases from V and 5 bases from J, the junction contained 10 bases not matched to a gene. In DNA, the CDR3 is TGTGCCAGCTCACCTCTGGTGGGGAGGGCCGACGAGCAGTACTTC. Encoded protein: CASSPLVGRADEQYF.

CDR3 bases: TGCAGCGTTGAATCTAGCGACGACTACGAGCAGTACTTC. Translation gives CSVESSDDYEQYF. The rearrangement uses TRBV29-1 and TRBJ2-7; D perhaps matches TRBD2 (6 bases). Germline CDR1 reads SQVTM; CDR2 reads ANQGSEA. Deletions cut 2 bases from V and 3 bases from J, with 11 bases between. CDR3 length: 13 amino acids.

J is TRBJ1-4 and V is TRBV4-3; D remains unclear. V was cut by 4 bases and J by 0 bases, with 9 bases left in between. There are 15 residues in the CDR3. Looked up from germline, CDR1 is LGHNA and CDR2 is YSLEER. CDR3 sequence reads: CASSPTFATNEKLFF. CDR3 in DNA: TGCGCCAGCAGCCCAACTTTTGCAACTAATGAAAAACTGTTTTTT.

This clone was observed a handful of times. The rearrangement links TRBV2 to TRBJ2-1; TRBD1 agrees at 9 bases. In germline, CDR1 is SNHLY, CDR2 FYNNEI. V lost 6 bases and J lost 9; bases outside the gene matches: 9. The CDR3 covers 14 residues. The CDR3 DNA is TGTGCCAGCAGCCCGGGACAGGGAATTGGTGAGCAGTTCTTC. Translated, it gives CASSPGQGIGEQFF.

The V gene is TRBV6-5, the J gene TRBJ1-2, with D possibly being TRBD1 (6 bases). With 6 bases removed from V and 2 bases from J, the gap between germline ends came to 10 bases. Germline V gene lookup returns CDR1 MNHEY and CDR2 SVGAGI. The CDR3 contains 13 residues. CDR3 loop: CASSAGQNYGYTF. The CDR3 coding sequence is TGTGCCAGCAGCGCCGGACAGAACTATGGCTACACCTTC.

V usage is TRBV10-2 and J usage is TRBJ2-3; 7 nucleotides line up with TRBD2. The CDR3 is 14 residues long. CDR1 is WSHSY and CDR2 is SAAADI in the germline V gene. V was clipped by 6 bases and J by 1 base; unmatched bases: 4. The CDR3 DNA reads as TGCGCCAGCAGGGCTCTAGCGGGCACAGATACGCAGTATTTT. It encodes CASRALAGTDTQYF.

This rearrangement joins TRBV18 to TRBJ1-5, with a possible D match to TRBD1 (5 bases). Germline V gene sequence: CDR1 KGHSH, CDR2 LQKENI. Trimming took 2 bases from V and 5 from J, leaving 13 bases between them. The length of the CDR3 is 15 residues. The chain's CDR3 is CASSPGGGDYQPQHF. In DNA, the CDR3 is TGTGCCAGCTCACCAGGAGGAGGGGATTATCAGCCCCAGCATTTT. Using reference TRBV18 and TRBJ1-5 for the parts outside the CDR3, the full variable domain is NAGVMQNPRHLVRRRGQEARLRCSPMKGHSHVYWYRQLPEEGLKFMVYLQKENIIDESGMPKERFSAEFPKEGPSILRIQQVVRGDSAAYFCASSPGGGDYQPQHFGDGTRLSIL.

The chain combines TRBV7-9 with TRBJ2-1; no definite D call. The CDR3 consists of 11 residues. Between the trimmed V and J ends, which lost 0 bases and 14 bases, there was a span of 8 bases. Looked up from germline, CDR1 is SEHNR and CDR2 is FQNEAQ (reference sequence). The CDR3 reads CASSLAPEEFF. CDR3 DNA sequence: TGTGCCAGCAGCTTAGCGCCAGAGGAGTTCTTC.

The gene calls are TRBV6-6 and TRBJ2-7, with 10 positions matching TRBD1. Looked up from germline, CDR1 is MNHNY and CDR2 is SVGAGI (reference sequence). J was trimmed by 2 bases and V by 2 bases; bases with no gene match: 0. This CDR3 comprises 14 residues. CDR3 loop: CASSYGTGAYEQYF. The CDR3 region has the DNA TGTGCCAGCAGTTACGGGACAGGGGCCTACGAGCAGTACTTC.

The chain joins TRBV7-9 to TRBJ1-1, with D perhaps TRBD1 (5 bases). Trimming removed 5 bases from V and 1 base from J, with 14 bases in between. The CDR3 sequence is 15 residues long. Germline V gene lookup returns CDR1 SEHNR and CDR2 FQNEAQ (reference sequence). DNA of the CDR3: TGTGCCAGCAGCCTACCGGGGGGGACGAACACTGAAGCTTTCTTT. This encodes CASSLPGGTNTEAFF.

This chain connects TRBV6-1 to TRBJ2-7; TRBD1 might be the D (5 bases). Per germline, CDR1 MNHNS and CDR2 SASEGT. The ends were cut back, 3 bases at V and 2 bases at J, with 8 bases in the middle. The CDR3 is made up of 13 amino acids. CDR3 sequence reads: CASSETVAYEQYF. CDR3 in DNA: TGTGCCAGCAGTGAGACAGTCGCCTACGAGCAGTACTTC.

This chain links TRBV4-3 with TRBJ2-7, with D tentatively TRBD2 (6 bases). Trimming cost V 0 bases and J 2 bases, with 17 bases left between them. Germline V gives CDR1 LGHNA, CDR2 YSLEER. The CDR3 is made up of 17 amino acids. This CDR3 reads CASSQDRAGSFTYEQYF. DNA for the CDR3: TGCGCCAGCAGCCAAGATAGGGCGGGGTCCTTCACCTACGAGCAGTACTTC.

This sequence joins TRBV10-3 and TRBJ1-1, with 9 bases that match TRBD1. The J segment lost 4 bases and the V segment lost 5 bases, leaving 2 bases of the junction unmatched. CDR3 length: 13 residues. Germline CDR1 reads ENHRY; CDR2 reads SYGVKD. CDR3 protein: CAISWTGATEAFF. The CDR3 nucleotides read TGTGCCATCAGTTGGACAGGGGCCACTGAAGCTTTCTTT.

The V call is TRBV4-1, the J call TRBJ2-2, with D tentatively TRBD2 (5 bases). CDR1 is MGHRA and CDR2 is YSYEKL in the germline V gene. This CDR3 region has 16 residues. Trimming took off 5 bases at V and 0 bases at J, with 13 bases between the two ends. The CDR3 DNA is TGCGCCAGCAGCAAAGGCGGGTTCGCGAACACCGGGGAGCTGTTTTTT. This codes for CASSKGGFANTGELFF.

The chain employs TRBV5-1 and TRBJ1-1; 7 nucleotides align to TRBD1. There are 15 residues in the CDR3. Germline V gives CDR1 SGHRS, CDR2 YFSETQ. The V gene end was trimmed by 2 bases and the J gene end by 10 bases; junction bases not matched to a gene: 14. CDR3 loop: CASSFQSGQDGGAFF. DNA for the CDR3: TGCGCCAGCAGCTTCCAGTCCGGACAGGACGGAGGAGCTTTCTTT.

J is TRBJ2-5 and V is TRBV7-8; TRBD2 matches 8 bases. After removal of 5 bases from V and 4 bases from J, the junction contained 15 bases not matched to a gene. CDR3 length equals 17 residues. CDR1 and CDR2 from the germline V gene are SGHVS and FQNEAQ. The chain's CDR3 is CASSTWTSSGLVETQYF. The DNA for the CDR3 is TGTGCCAGCAGCACGTGGACATCTAGCGGGCTAGTAGAGACCCAGTACTTC.

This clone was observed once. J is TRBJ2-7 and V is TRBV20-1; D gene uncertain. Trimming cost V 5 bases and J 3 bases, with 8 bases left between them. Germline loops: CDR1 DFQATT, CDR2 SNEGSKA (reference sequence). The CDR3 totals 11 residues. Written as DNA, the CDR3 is TGCAGTGCTCCCTCCGGCTACGAGCAGTACTTC. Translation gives CSAPSGYEQYF.

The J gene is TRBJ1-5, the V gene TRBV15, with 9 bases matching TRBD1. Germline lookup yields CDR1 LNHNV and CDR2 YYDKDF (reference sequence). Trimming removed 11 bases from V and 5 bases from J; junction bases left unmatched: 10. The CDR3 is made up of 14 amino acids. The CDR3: CASGGDRVYQPQHF. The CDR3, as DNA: TGTGCCTCGGGTGGGGACAGGGTTTATCAGCCCCAGCATTTT.

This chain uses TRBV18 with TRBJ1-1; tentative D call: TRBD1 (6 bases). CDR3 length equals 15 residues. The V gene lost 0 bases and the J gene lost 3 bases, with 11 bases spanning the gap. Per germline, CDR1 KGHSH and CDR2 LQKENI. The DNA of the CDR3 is TGTGCCAGCTCACCACCGGGGGCGCGGGACACTGAAGCTTTCTTT. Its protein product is CASSPPGARDTEAFF.

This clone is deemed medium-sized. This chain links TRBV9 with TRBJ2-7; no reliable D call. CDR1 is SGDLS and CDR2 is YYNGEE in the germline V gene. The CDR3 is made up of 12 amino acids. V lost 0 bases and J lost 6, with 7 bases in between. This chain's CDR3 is CASSVDLSEQYF. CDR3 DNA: TGTGCCAGCAGCGTAGATCTGAGCGAGCAGTACTTC. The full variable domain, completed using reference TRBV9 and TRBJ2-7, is DSGVTQTPKHLITATGQRVTLRCSPRSGDLSVYWYQQSLDQGLQFLIQYYNGEERAKGNILERFSAQQFPDLHSELNLSSLELGDSALYFCASSVDLSEQYFGPGTRLTVT.

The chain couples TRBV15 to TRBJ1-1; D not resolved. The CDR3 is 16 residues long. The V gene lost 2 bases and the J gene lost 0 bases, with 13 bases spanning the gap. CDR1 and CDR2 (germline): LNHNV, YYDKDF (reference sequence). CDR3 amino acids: CATSRSTGILNTEAFF. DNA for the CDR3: TGTGCCACCAGCAGATCAACCGGGATTCTGAACACTGAAGCTTTCTTT.

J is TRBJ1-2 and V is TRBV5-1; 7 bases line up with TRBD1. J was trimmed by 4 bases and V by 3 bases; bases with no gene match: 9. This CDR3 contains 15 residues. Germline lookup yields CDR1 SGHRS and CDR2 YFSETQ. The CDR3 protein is CASSSPGQAIYGYTF. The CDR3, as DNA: TGCGCCAGCAGCTCACCTGGACAGGCTATCTATGGCTACACCTTC.

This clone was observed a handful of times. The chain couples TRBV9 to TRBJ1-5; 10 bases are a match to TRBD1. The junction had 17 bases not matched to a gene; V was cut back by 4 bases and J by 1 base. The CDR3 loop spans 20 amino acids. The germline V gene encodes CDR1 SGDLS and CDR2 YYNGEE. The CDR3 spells CASSLKRQGAFLGSNQPQHF. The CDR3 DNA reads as TGTGCCAGCAGCCTCAAAAGACAGGGGGCGTTTCTTGGCAGCAATCAGCCCCAGCATTTT.

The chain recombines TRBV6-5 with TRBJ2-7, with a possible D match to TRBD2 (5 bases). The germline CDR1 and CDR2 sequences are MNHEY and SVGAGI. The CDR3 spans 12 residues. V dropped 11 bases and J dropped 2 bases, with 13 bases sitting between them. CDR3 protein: CAVGEGTYEQYV. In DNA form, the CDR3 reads TGTGCCGTCGGAGAGGGAACCTACGAGCAGTACGTC.

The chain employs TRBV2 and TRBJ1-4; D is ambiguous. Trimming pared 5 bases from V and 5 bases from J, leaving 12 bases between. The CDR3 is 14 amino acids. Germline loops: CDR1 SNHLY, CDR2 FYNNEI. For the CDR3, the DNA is TGTGCCAGCAGTTTCGTGAGCGACAATGAAAAACTGTTTTTT. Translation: CASSFVSDNEKLFF.

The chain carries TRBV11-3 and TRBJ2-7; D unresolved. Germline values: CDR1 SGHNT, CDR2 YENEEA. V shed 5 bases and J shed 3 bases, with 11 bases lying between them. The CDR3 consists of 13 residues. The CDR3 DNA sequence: TGTGCCAGCAGCCAGTTCCCTGGCTACGAGCAGTACGTC. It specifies CASSQFPGYEQYV.

DNA for the CDR3: TGCGCCAGCAGCTTCGGACAGGGGCTAGAGACCCAGTACTTC. Its protein is CASSFGQGLETQYF. The chain carries TRBV5-1 and TRBJ2-5; 9 positions match TRBD1. Germline loops: CDR1 SGHRS, CDR2 YFSETQ. Trimming at V came to 2 bases and at J to 4 bases, leaving 3 bases not matched to a gene. The CDR3 runs to 14 residues.

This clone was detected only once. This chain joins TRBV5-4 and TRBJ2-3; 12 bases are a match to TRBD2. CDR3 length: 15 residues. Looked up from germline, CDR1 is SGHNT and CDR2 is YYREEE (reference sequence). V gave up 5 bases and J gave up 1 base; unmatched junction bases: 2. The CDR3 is CASRSSGGGTDTQYF. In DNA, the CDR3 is TGTGCCAGCAGATCTAGCGGGGGGGGCACAGATACGCAGTATTTT.

The CDR3 DNA reads TGTGCCAGCAGCCCCCCTAGCGGGAAGAACACCGGGGAGCTGTTTTTT. Translation gives CASSPPSGKNTGELFF. The V call is TRBV7-2, the J call TRBJ2-2; 9 bases line up with TRBD2. This CDR3 is 16 amino acids long. The ends lost 5 bases at V and 1 base at J; junction bases unmatched: 5. Looked up from germline, CDR1 is SGHTA and CDR2 is FQGNSA.